These T cell receptor beta chains were read from a single sample in a study of neurological immune-mediated disorders. TCRdb passed the 5' RACE reads through MiXCR, listing each CDR3 protein once. The top ten hold more than 5% of the sample, which has 84,000 or so distinct CDR3 sequences, approximately 4.6% seen once. Specimen: PBMCs. The receptors were gathered from a woman aged 55-69 years with multiple sclerosis. Both conserved end residues are part of each CDR3. The D gene is left open where the match is weak. Some rows mark clone size as missing; the rest say once, few, many or name a class of expanded clone.

j_call,v_call,d_call,clone_size,cdr3_nt,cdr3_aa
TRBJ1-4,TRBV19,.,many,TGTGCCAGATCGACAGTCGGGAATGAAAAACTGTTTTTT,CARSTVGNEKLFF
TRBJ1-1,TRBV6-5,.,many,TGTGCCAGCAGCCGAGTAGAGCACACTGAAGCTTTCTTT,CASSRVEHTEAFF
TRBJ2-3,TRBV11-2,TRBD2,many,TGTGCCAGCAGCTTACGTGCTAGCGGGGAACTTAGCACAGATACGCAGTATTTT,CASSLRASGELSTDTQYF
TRBJ2-6,TRBV11-2,TRBD1,many,TGTGCCAGCAGCGGGGGACAGGGTTTCTCTGGGGCCAACGTCCTGACTTTC,CASSGGQGFSGANVLTF
TRBJ2-7,TRBV7-9,.,many,TGTGCCAGCAGCTTAGGGGGGAACCCCCAGGAGCAGTACTTC,CASSLGGNPQEQYF
TRBJ1-2,TRBV6-5,.,many,TGTGCCAGCAGTTATCGGCCCCTAACTAACTATGGCTACACCTTC,CASSYRPLTNYGYTF
TRBJ2-1,TRBV7-9,TRBD1,many,TGTGCCAGCAGATACGCAGGGGGTTTCTACAATGAGCAGTTCTTC,CASRYAGGFYNEQFF
TRBJ2-7,TRBV6-5,.,many,TGTGCCAGCAGTTACAGGCAGAGGGGCTTACAGTACTTC,CASSYRQRGLQYF
TRBJ2-3,TRBV20-1,.,many,TGCAGTGCTAGAGATACCGGGACCACAGATACGCAGTATTTT,CSARDTGTTDTQYF
TRBJ1-6,TRBV20-1,.,many,TGCAGTGCGAGTGAACAGGGAAGGGGGGATAATTCACCCCTCCACTTT,CSASEQGRGDNSPLHF
TRBJ2-5,TRBV28,TRBD1,many,TGTGCCAGCAGACTCCCCGGACAGGGGGCCCAAGAGACCCAGTACTTC,CASRLPGQGAQETQYF
TRBJ1-3,TRBV12-3/TRBV12-4,.,many,TGTGCCAGCAGTTTCTTTGCCGAGGGCTCTGGAAACACCATATATTTT,CASSFFAEGSGNTIYF
TRBJ2-5,TRBV7-6,.,many,TGTGCCAGCAGCTTAGTTGGGGCGGAGACCCAGTACTTC,CASSLVGAETQYF
TRBJ1-1,TRBV3-1,.,many,TGTGCCAGCAGCCAAGACTCGAACACTGAAGCTTTCTTT,CASSQDSNTEAFF
TRBJ1-1,TRBV5-8,TRBD1,many,TGTGCCAGCAGCTTAGGGGCAGGGGGGAACACTGAAGCTTTCTTT,CASSLGAGGNTEAFF
TRBJ2-3,TRBV20-1,TRBD2,many,TGCAGTGCTAGAGTACTAGCGGGGGGGAGGGCAGATACGCAGTATTTT,CSARVLAGGRADTQYF
TRBJ1-5,TRBV12-3/TRBV12-4,TRBD1,many,TGTGCCAGCAGTCACACAGGGGACAATCAGCCCCAGCATTTT,CASSHTGDNQPQHF
TRBJ1-3,TRBV7-9,.,many,TGTGCCAGCAGCTTAAGGGGAACCCTCTCTGGAAACACCATATATTTT,CASSLRGTLSGNTIYF
TRBJ2-2,TRBV28,.,many,TGTGCCAGCGGGGTGACCACCGGGGAGCTGTTTTTT,CASGVTTGELFF
TRBJ1-2,TRBV5-1,.,many,TGCGCCAGCAGTGTAATCCCAGGGGCCACCTATGGCTACACCTTC,CASSVIPGATYGYTF
TRBJ2-5,TRBV5-1,TRBD2,many,TGCGCCAGCAGCTTGGTGGGAGGGGTCCGAGAGACCCAGTACTTC,CASSLVGGVRETQYF
TRBJ1-1,TRBV5-1,TRBD1,many,TGCGCCAGCAGCTGGGGTGGGACAGGGGGGCCGCAAGCTGAAGCTTTCTTT,CASSWGGTGGPQAEAFF
TRBJ1-6,TRBV3-1,.,many,TGTGCCAGCAGCCTAGGTAACAGGGCGAATTCACCCCTCCACTTT,CASSLGNRANSPLHF
TRBJ1-1,TRBV7-2,.,many,TGTGCCAGCAGCACAGACAGGACGCGACGTACTGAAGCTTTCTTT,CASSTDRTRRTEAFF
TRBJ2-2,TRBV5-1,.,many,TGCGCCAGCAGCCCCCCGGCTCTCGCGAACACCGGGGAGCTGTTTTTT,CASSPPALANTGELFF
TRBJ2-5,TRBV9,.,many,TGTGCCAGCAGCGTAGGAGGGACTGATGATGAGACCCAGTACTTC,CASSVGGTDDETQYF
TRBJ2-5,TRBV5-1,TRBD2,.,TGCGCCAGCAGCCCCGGGGAGGGAGAGACCCAGTACTTC,CASSPGEGETQYF
TRBJ2-1,TRBV7-9,.,many,TGTGCCAGCAGCACCGGCTCGGGGCACTCCTACAATGAGCAGTTCTTC,CASSTGSGHSYNEQFF
TRBJ1-1,TRBV18,.,few,TGTGCCAGCTCAGCAAAACAGGGTGACACTGAAGCTTTCTTT,CASSAKQGDTEAFF
TRBJ2-7,TRBV5-1,.,many,TGCGCCAGCAGCCAAGGGTCTTCGTACTCCTACGAGCAGTACTTC,CASSQGSSYSYEQYF
TRBJ2-1,TRBV29-1,TRBD2,many,TGCAGCGAAAGAAGACTAGCGGGGGGTGAGAGCTCCTACAATGAGCAGTTCTTC,CSERRLAGGESSYNEQFF
TRBJ2-5,TRBV5-1,.,many,TGCGCCAGCAGCTTGGACGGAATCCAAGAGACCCAGTACTTC,CASSLDGIQETQYF
TRBJ1-2,TRBV12-3/TRBV12-4,TRBD1,many,TGTGCCAGCAGTTTCGGGACAGGGGGAGGTGGCTACACCTTC,CASSFGTGGGGYTF
TRBJ2-5,TRBV6-5,TRBD2,once,TGTGCCAGCAGTACCGAGCGGGGGGGCCGTCAAGAGACCCAGTACTTC,CASSTERGGRQETQYF
TRBJ1-2,TRBV6-5,.,many,TGTGCCAGCACCCACGGGGAGAGGGATGGCTACACCTTC,CASTHGERDGYTF
TRBJ1-1,TRBV6-1,TRBD1,many,TGTGCCAGCAGTATCGACAGGGGGGTAACTGAAGCTTTCTTT,CASSIDRGVTEAFF
TRBJ2-5,TRBV15,.,many,TGTGCCACCGGTGTGGCCGAAGAGACCCAGTACTTC,CATGVAEETQYF
TRBJ2-1,TRBV24-1,.,many,TGTGCCACCAGTGACCGACGGGGTCTCCCCCGGGACAATGAGCAGTTCTTC,CATSDRRGLPRDNEQFF
TRBJ2-3,TRBV7-2,TRBD1,many,TGTGCCAGCACCCTGACAGGGGGTACAGATACGCAGTATTTT,CASTLTGGTDTQYF
TRBJ2-4,TRBV4-1,.,many,TGCGCCAGCAGCCAACCTCTTGTACTAGCCAAAAACATTCAGTACTTC,CASSQPLVLAKNIQYF
TRBJ2-1,TRBV7-9,TRBD2,many,TGTGCCAGCAGCTTGGAGGGACTAGCGAATGAGCAGTTCTTC,CASSLEGLANEQFF
TRBJ1-3,TRBV15,.,many,TGTGCCACCAGGCGTACGGGAGGGTACTCTGGAAACACCATATATTTT,CATRRTGGYSGNTIYF
TRBJ1-5,TRBV20-1,TRBD1,many,TGCAGTGCGTTTCAGGGGGTTAATCAGCCCCAGCATTTT,CSAFQGVNQPQHF
TRBJ2-7,TRBV5-1,TRBD1,many,TGCGCCAGCAGCATCGACAGGGAATACGAGCAGTACTTC,CASSIDREYEQYF
TRBJ1-6,TRBV5-1,.,many,TGCGCCAGCAGCTTGGGATCCGATAATTCACCCCTCCACTTT,CASSLGSDNSPLHF
TRBJ1-6,TRBV7-9,.,many,TGTGCCAGCAGCTTTAAACAGCCGAGGGATTCACCCCTCCACTTT,CASSFKQPRDSPLHF
TRBJ1-2,TRBV12-3/TRBV12-4,.,.,TGTGCCAGCAGTCCGGACGGGAGCTACACCTTC,CASSPDGSYTF
TRBJ1-6,TRBV10-3,TRBD1,many,TGTGCCATCAGCCCAGGGGGCGCATCACCCCTCCACTTT,CAISPGGASPLHF
TRBJ2-1,TRBV11-2,.,many,TGTGCCAGCAGCCCCTATGTAGGCAGCAACAATGAGCAGTTCTTC,CASSPYVGSNNEQFF
TRBJ2-3,TRBV7-2,.,many,TGTGCCAGCAGCTTTCAAGTATTAGCCCTAGGGGCAGATACGCAGTATTTT,CASSFQVLALGADTQYF
TRBJ2-7,TRBV7-6,.,many,TGTGCCAGCAGCTTCGGTGATCGGGGAGCGCACGAGCAGTACTTC,CASSFGDRGAHEQYF
TRBJ2-3,TRBV7-9,.,once,TGTGCCAGCAGCTTAGGAGGCGCGGGGAGCACAGATACGCAGTATTTT,CASSLGGAGSTDTQYF
TRBJ2-3,TRBV9,TRBD2,.,TGTGCCAGCAGCCTAAGTAGCGGGGGGGCCAAATATACGCAGTATTTT,CASSLSSGGAKYTQYF
TRBJ2-5,TRBV12-5,TRBD1,many,TGTGCTAGTGGGTCCGGGACAGGGGGCTTGGAGACCCAGTACTTC,CASGSGTGGLETQYF
TRBJ1-6,TRBV12-3/TRBV12-4,TRBD1,many,TGTGCCAGCACCTCGGACAGGGTGTCCCATAATTCACCCCTCCACTTT,CASTSDRVSHNSPLHF
TRBJ2-5,TRBV5-5,TRBD1,many,TGTGCCAGCAGGCGACAGGGGGAGAGGGTAGAGACCCAGTACTTC,CASRRQGERVETQYF
TRBJ2-2,TRBV18,.,many,TGTGCCAGCTCACCGCTGACGGCGTCGAACACCGGGGAGCTGTTTTTT,CASSPLTASNTGELFF
TRBJ2-5,TRBV14,.,many,TGTGCCAGCAGCCAAGGATTTGGACCCCGGGCAGAGACCCAGTACTTC,CASSQGFGPRAETQYF